These T cell receptor beta chains were read from a single sample in a study of beta chain features in type 1 diabetes. TCRdb's copy holds only in-frame clones and misses some; the assay was immunoSEQ multiplex PCR. Seen here are roughly 330,000 clones, approximately 11% observed once, and the top ten hold approximately 0.016%. The sample comprised naive CD4+ T cells from blood. The receptors stem from a young woman in good health. CDR3s include the opening cysteine and the closing phenylalanine or tryptophan. D genes are given only for firm matches. Clone size is given for some rows only: seen once, a few or many times, or a class if the clone is expanded.

TRBV19	.	TRBJ2-4	.	TGTGCCAGTACCGATCCTACGTCGGGCGGGCTAGCCAAAAACATTCAGTACTTC	CASTDPTSGGLAKNIQYF
TRBV29-1	few	TRBJ1-2	.	TGCAGCGTTTACCAGGGCGGCTATGGCTACACCTTC	CSVYQGGYGYTF
TRBV6-5	.	TRBJ2-3	.	TGTGCCAGCATGAGGAGGGAGATCACAGATACGCAGTATTTT	CASMRREITDTQYF
TRBV7-6	.	TRBJ2-5	.	TGTGCCAGCAGTGCAGATGCTCGAGAGACCCAGTACTTC	CASSADARETQYF
TRBV15	few	TRBJ2-7	TRBD2	TGTGCCACCAGCAGAGATCTGCGGGCGGGAGGGCCCTCGGAGCAGTACTTC	CATSRDLRAGGPSEQYF
TRBV7-7	few	TRBJ2-5	.	TGTGCTAGCAGCTTAGTCCTCGACGGCGGAGAAGAGACCCAGTACTTC	CASSLVLDGGEETQYF
TRBV7-8	.	TRBJ2-2	TRBD2	TGTGCCAGCAGCACCCTCCTGGCTAGCGGGAGTATCACCGGGGAGCTGTTTTTT	CASSTLLASGSITGELFF
TRBV20-1	.	TRBJ2-2	.	TGCAGTGCCCACTCCCCCGGGGAGCTGTTTTTT	CSAHSPGELFF
TRBV2	few	TRBJ1-3	.	TGTGCCAGCAGTGCCAACTCTGGAAACACCATATATTTT	CASSANSGNTIYF
TRBV5-6	few	TRBJ1-2	TRBD1	TGTGCCAGCAGCCCCTCTGGGACAGAGAAGTATGGCTACACCTTC	CASSPSGTEKYGYTF
TRBV7-9	few	TRBJ2-7	TRBD2	TGTGCCAGAGCGTGGGACGGGGGGTCCAGCTCCTACGAGCAGTACTTC	CARAWDGGSSSYEQYF
TRBV9	few	TRBJ1-2	.	TGTGCCAGCAGCGGAAGACAGGCTGGCTACACCTTC	CASSGRQAGYTF
TRBV5-1	few	TRBJ1-1	.	TGCGCCAGCAACGAGGCGGGGTACGCTTTCTTT	CASNEAGYAFF
TRBV9	.	TRBJ1-2	.	TGTGCCAGCAGCATAGCAGGGATTAACTATGGCTACACCTTC	CASSIAGINYGYTF
TRBV28	few	TRBJ2-7	.	TGTGCCAGCAGTTCGCAGGGGCGCCTACCCTACGAGCAGTACTTC	CASSSQGRLPYEQYF
TRBV30	few	TRBJ2-7	TRBD2	TGTGCCTGGAGTCCAAAAGCGGGAATCATCATCTACGAGCAGTACTTC	CAWSPKAGIIIYEQYF
TRBV18	.	TRBJ2-1	.	TGTGCCAGCTCATCTCCCAGCGGCCCCTACAATGAGCAGTTCTTC	CASSSPSGPYNEQFF
TRBV11-2	.	TRBJ2-7	TRBD2	TGTGCCAGCAGCTCAAGCGGTCTAGCGGGTCGGGGCGAGCAGTACTTC	CASSSSGLAGRGEQYF
TRBV27	.	TRBJ2-7	TRBD2	TGTGCCAGCGGAAGACTAGCGGGAGAATGGGGTTACGAGCAGTACTTC	CASGRLAGEWGYEQYF